A selection of T cell receptor beta chains follows, all from one sample in a study of shared T cell receptors in the human thymus. Libraries were prepared by immunoSEQ multiplex PCR; TCRdb keeps only in-frame clonotypes and omits some of them. The table lists some 720,000 clones, roughly 90% of them singletons. The same data also went into a second study, on human thymus T cells.

Specimen: thymocytes. The source is a boy under two years old with a congenital heart defect. CDR3s include the opening cysteine and the closing phenylalanine or tryptophan. A D gene is named only where the DNA matches it firmly. Only part of the rows carry a size: once, few, many, or a class if the clone is expanded.

CDR3aa: CASSIGPEPGRYYTF; CDR3nt: TGTGCCAGTAGTATAGGCCCCGAGCCGGGGAGGTACTACACCTTC; j_gene: TRBJ1-2; v_gene: TRBV19; d_gene: -; abundance: -
CDR3aa: CASSRVGGFYEQYF; CDR3nt: TGCGCCAGCAGTCGAGTGGGAGGATTCTACGAGCAGTACTTC; j_gene: TRBJ2-7; v_gene: TRBV10-1; d_gene: -; abundance: -
CDR3aa: CASRRTDDRELFF; CDR3nt: TGTGCCAGCAGGCGGACAGATGACCGGGAGCTGTTTTTT; j_gene: TRBJ2-2; v_gene: TRBV14; d_gene: -; abundance: -
CDR3aa: CASSQRGIITDTQYF; CDR3nt: TGTGCCAGCAGCCAACGGGGGATTATTACAGATACGCAGTATTTT; j_gene: TRBJ2-3; v_gene: TRBV4-2; d_gene: -; abundance: once
CDR3aa: CASGLAEYNEQFF; CDR3nt: TGTGCCAGCGGACTAGCGGAATACAATGAGCAGTTCTTC; j_gene: TRBJ2-1; v_gene: TRBV25-1; d_gene: TRBD2; abundance: -
CDR3aa: CASRQARGIYGYTF; CDR3nt: TGTGCCAGCAGACAGGCCAGGGGGATCTATGGCTACACCTTC; j_gene: TRBJ1-2; v_gene: TRBV6-1; d_gene: TRBD1; abundance: -
CDR3aa: CASSLEREPRNQPQHF; CDR3nt: TGTGCCAGCAGCTTAGAGAGGGAACCTCGCAATCAGCCCCAGCATTTT; j_gene: TRBJ1-5; v_gene: TRBV7-8; d_gene: -; abundance: -
CDR3aa: CASSFQGKPGNTIYF; CDR3nt: TGTGCCAGCAGTTTTCAGGGAAAGCCTGGAAACACCATATATTTT; j_gene: TRBJ1-3; v_gene: TRBV28; d_gene: -; abundance: -
CDR3aa: CASSLGQGDSYEQYF; CDR3nt: TGTGCCAGCAGTTTAGGGCAGGGGGACTCCTACGAGCAGTACTTC; j_gene: TRBJ2-7; v_gene: TRBV27; d_gene: TRBD1; abundance: -
CDR3aa: CASVRSAGGSYNEQFF; CDR3nt: TGTGCCAGCGTTCGATCGGCGGGAGGGTCCTACAATGAGCAGTTCTTC; j_gene: TRBJ2-1; v_gene: TRBV2; d_gene: TRBD2; abundance: -
CDR3aa: CASSLVGSGSQTQYF; CDR3nt: TGTGCCAGCAGTTTAGTTGGTAGCGGGAGTCAGACCCAGTACTTC; j_gene: TRBJ2-5; v_gene: TRBV27; d_gene: TRBD2; abundance: -
CDR3aa: CAWDGPGQLYNEQFF; CDR3nt: TGTGCCTGGGATGGACCGGGACAGCTATACAATGAGCAGTTCTTC; j_gene: TRBJ2-1; v_gene: TRBV6-4; d_gene: TRBD1; abundance: -
CDR3aa: CASSPGTTRSYEQYF; CDR3nt: TGTGCCAGCAGCCCCGGGACTACCCGCTCCTACGAGCAGTACTTC; j_gene: TRBJ2-7; v_gene: TRBV28; d_gene: TRBD2; abundance: -
CDR3aa: CASSKRGTAQETQYF; CDR3nt: TGTGCCAGTAGTAAGAGAGGGACAGCTCAAGAGACCCAGTACTTC; j_gene: TRBJ2-5; v_gene: TRBV19; d_gene: TRBD1; abundance: -
CDR3aa: CASSLVTGESYEQYF; CDR3nt: TGTGCCAGCAGCTTAGTTACAGGGGAGTCCTACGAGCAGTACTTC; j_gene: TRBJ2-7; v_gene: TRBV11-3; d_gene: TRBD1; abundance: -
CDR3aa: CASSSPSTDTQYF; CDR3nt: TGTGCCAGCAGCTCCCCTAGCACAGATACGCAGTATTTT; j_gene: TRBJ2-3; v_gene: TRBV5-4; d_gene: -; abundance: -
CDR3aa: CASSSASGSSDTQYF; CDR3nt: TGTGCCAGCAGCTCCGCGAGCGGGAGTTCAGATACGCAGTATTTT; j_gene: TRBJ2-3; v_gene: TRBV5-6; d_gene: TRBD2; abundance: few
CDR3aa: CASSLGQGVQPQHF; CDR3nt: TGTGCCAGCAGCCTGGGACAGGGAGTTCAGCCCCAGCATTTT; j_gene: TRBJ1-5; v_gene: TRBV5-8; d_gene: TRBD1; abundance: -
CDR3aa: CASSLAVRDGSYEQYF; CDR3nt: TGTGCCAGCAGCTTAGCTGTGCGGGACGGCTCCTACGAGCAGTACTTC; j_gene: TRBJ2-7; v_gene: TRBV11-2; d_gene: -; abundance: -
CDR3aa: CASSLSRPWRGENTEAFF; CDR3nt: TGTGCCAGCAGTTTAAGTAGGCCTTGGCGGGGGGAGAACACTGAAGCTTTCTTT; j_gene: TRBJ1-1; v_gene: TRBV28; d_gene: -; abundance: once
CDR3aa: CASGTQGTDTEAFF; CDR3nt: TGTGCCAGCGGAACTCAGGGTACGGACACTGAAGCTTTCTTT; j_gene: TRBJ1-1; v_gene: TRBV27; d_gene: -; abundance: -
CDR3aa: CASSLEGWGSGRTDTQYF; CDR3nt: TGTGCCAGCAGCTTGGAGGGATGGGGTAGCGGGAGGACAGATACGCAGTATTTT; j_gene: TRBJ2-3; v_gene: TRBV5-6; d_gene: TRBD2; abundance: -
CDR3aa: CASSLGRHSYEQYF; CDR3nt: TGTGCCAGCAGCTTGGGGCGGCACTCCTACGAGCAGTACTTC; j_gene: TRBJ2-7; v_gene: TRBV5-6; d_gene: -; abundance: -
CDR3aa: CASGAGGAKNIQYF; CDR3nt: TGTGCCAGCGGGGCAGGGGGCGCCAAAAACATTCAGTACTTC; j_gene: TRBJ2-4; v_gene: TRBV7-9; d_gene: TRBD1; abundance: -
CDR3aa: CASRSRGQSGRLGNEQFF; CDR3nt: TGTGCCAGCAGATCTAGGGGACAAAGCGGGAGACTAGGGAATGAGCAGTTCTTC; j_gene: TRBJ2-1; v_gene: TRBV25-1; d_gene: TRBD2; abundance: -